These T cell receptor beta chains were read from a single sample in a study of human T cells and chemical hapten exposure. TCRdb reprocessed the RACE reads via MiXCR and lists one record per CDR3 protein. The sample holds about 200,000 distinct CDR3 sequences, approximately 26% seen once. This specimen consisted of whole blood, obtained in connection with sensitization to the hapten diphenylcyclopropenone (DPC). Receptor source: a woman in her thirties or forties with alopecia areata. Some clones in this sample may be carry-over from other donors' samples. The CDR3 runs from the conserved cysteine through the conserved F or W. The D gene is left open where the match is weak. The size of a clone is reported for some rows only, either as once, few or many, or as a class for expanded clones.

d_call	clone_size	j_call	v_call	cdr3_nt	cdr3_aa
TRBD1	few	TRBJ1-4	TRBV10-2	TGCGCCAGCGGGGGACAGGCCAGCGAAAAACTGTTTTTT	CASGGQASEKLFF
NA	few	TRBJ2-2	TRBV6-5	TGTGCCAGCAGTTACGGGAGGGGGAGGATGAGGGAGCTGTTTTTT	CASSYGRGRMRELFF
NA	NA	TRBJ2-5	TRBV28	TGTGCCAGCAGTTTCGTCGGCACCGGACGGGAGACCCAGTACTTC	CASSFVGTGRETQYF
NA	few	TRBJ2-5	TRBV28	TGTGCCAGCAGTTTTTTCGGGACCCAAGAGACCCAGTACTTC	CASSFFGTQETQYF
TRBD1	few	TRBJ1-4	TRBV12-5	TGTGCTAGTGGTTTGGAACTCACAGGGGGCAGGGTTGAAAAACTGTTTTTT	CASGLELTGGRVEKLFF
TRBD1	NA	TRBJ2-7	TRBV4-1	TGCGCCAGCAGCCATCTTGGACAGGGGTACGAGCAGTACTTC	CASSHLGQGYEQYF
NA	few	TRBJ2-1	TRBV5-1	TGCGCCAGCAGAAGGGGGTACAATGAGCAGTTCTTC	CASRRGYNEQFF
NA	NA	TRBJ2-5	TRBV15	TGTGCCACCAGCAGAGATCTGATACAAGAGACCCAGTACTTC	CATSRDLIQETQYF
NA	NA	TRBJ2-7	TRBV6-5	TGTGCCAGCAGTTTGACGGCGATGAGGGAGCAGTACTTC	CASSLTAMREQYF
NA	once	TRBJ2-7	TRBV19	TGTGCCAGTTCCGGTAGGGACAACTACTACGAGCAGTACTTC	CASSGRDNYYEQYF
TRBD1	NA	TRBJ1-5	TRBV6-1	TGTGCCAGCAGTGGACAGGGTTACAATCAGCCCCAGCATTTT	CASSGQGYNQPQHF
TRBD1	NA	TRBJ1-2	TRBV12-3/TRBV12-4	TGTGCCAGCAGGGCGACAGGGGGTTTCTATGGCTACACCTTC	CASRATGGFYGYTF
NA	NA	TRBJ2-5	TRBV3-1	TGTGCCAGCAGCCAAGGAGCGGGCGTTCAAGAGACCCAGTACTTC	CASSQGAGVQETQYF
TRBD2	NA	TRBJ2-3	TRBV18	TGTGCCAGCTCACCACAAAGGGCCAGCGGGGCGATTACAGATACGCAGTATTTT	CASSPQRASGAITDTQYF
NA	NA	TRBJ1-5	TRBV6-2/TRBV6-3	TGTGCCAGCAGTCTGTGGAATCAGCCCCAGCATTTT	CASSLWNQPQHF
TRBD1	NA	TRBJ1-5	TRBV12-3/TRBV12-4	TGTGCCAGCAGTTCTGGACAGGGCCTTAATCAGCCCCAGCATTTT	CASSSGQGLNQPQHF
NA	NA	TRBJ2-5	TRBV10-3	TGTGCCACCAGTACCAGGCAAGAGACCCAGTACTTC	CATSTRQETQYF
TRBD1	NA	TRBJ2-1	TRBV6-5	TGTGCCAGCAGTTACCTTCCCTCCGGACAGGGGGACAATGAGCAGTTCTTC	CASSYLPSGQGDNEQFF
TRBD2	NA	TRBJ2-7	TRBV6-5	TGTGCCAGCAGTTATAGGTCGGGAGGATCCTACGAGCAGTACTTC	CASSYRSGGSYEQYF
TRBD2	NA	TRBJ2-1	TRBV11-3	TGTGCCAGCAGCTTAGATAGGACTAGCGGGAGCCCGTCCTACAATGAGCAGTTCTTC	CASSLDRTSGSPSYNEQFF
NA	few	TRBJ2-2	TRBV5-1	TGCGCCAGCAGCTTGGACCCAGGCGGCACCGGGGAGCTGTTTTTT	CASSLDPGGTGELFF
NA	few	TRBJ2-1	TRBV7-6	TGTGCCAGCAGCTTAGTTCTTGGGCGATACAATGAGCAGTTCTTC	CASSLVLGRYNEQFF
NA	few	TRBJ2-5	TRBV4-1	TGCGCCAGCAGGAATAGTCGCGGGAAAGAGACCCAGTACTTC	CASRNSRGKETQYF
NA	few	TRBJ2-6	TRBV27	TGTGCCAGCAGTTATGTAGGTACGATGGCCAACGTCCTGACTTTC	CASSYVGTMANVLTF
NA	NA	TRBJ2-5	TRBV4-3	TGCGCCAGCAGCCAAGATATCAGGACAGTAGGACGAGAGACCCAGTACTTC	CASSQDIRTVGRETQYF
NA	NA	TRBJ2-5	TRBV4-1	TGCGCCAGCAGCCAAGATGGGGGTTCAGAGACCCAGTACTTC	CASSQDGGSETQYF
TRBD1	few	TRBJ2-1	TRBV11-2	TGTGCCAGCAGCTTAGGGACAGGGGGGCAGTTCTTC	CASSLGTGGQFF
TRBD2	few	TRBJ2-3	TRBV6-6	TGTGCCAGCAGTTACGGGAGGGTGGGCACAGATACGCAGTATTTT	CASSYGRVGTDTQYF
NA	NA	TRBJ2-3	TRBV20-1	TGCAGTGCTACCCCAGAGGAGGGGCAGTATTTT	CSATPEEGQYF
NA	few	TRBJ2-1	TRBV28	TGTGCCAGCAGTTTTCAGACTCTGCTCAATGAGCAGTTCTTC	CASSFQTLLNEQFF
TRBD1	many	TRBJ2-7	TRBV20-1	TGCAGTGCCTACGGACAGGGAACCTACGAGCAGTACTTC	CSAYGQGTYEQYF
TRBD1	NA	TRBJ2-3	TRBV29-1	TGCAGCGTCGAACAGGGGGCCCCCACAGATACGCAGTATTTT	CSVEQGAPTDTQYF
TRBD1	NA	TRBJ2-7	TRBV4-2	TGTGCCAGCAGCCAACTCGGGGACAGGGGGTACGAGCAGTACTTC	CASSQLGDRGYEQYF
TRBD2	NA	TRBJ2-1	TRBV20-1	TGCAGTGCTAGGAGACTAGCGGAAAATGAGCAGTTCTTC	CSARRLAENEQFF
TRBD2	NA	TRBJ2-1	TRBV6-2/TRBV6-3	TGTGCCAGCAGAACCGGGACTAGCGGGAACAATGAGCAGTTCTTC	CASRTGTSGNNEQFF
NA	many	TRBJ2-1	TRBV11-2	TGTGCCAGCAGCCACGGGGACAACGGGTATGAGCAGTTCTTC	CASSHGDNGYEQFF
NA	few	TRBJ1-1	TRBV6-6	TGTGCCAGCAGTCCACCCGGACAGCCAAACACTGAAGCTTTCTTT	CASSPPGQPNTEAFF
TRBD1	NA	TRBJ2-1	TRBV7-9	TGTGCCAGCAGCTCATGGGGACAGGAGCAGTTCTTC	CASSSWGQEQFF
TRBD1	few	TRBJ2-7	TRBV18	TGTGCCAGCTCACTATTCGGGACAGGGAATCAGCACGAGCAGTACTTC	CASSLFGTGNQHEQYF
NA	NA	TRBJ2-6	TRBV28	TGTGCCAGCAGTTTTTTCGCCCCTGGTTCTGGGGCCAACGTCCTGACTTTC	CASSFFAPGSGANVLTF
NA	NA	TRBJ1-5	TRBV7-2	TGTGCCAGCAGCTCGGACAGACGCCAGCCCCAGCATTTT	CASSSDRRQPQHF
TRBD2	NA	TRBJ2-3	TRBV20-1	TGCAGTGCTAGAGGGACTAGCGAGGTAGATACGCAGTATTTT	CSARGTSEVDTQYF
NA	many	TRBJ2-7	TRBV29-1	TGCAGCGTTGGTGACAACTCCTACGAGCAGTACTTC	CSVGDNSYEQYF
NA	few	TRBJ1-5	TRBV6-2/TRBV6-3	TGTGCCAGCAGTTACCGGGGGGGTAATCAGCCCCAGCATTTT	CASSYRGGNQPQHF
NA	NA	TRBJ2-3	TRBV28	TGTGCCAGCAGTTTTCCCGGGACGGACCCCTATGACACAGATACGCAGTATTTT	CASSFPGTDPYDTDTQYF
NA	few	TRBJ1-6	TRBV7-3	TGTGCCAGCAGCTTACGGGGGAGGGGTGACTCACCCCTCCACTTT	CASSLRGRGDSPLHF
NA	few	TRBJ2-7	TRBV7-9	TGTGCCAGCAGCTTAGAGAGGACAGTCCCCTACGAGCAGTACTTC	CASSLERTVPYEQYF
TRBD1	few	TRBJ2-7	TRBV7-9	TGTGCCAGCAGCCAGACAGGGGGGACCTACGAGCAGTACTTC	CASSQTGGTYEQYF
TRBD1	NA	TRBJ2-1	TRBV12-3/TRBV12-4	TGTGCCAGCACTAAGACAGGGCCCTACAATGAGCAGTTCTTC	CASTKTGPYNEQFF
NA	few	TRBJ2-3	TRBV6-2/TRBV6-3	TGTGCCAGCAGCCAATACGGAGATACGCAGTATTTT	CASSQYGDTQYF
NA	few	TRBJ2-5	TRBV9	TGTGCCAGCAGCGTAAGAAGGGGGATACCAGAGACCCAGTACTTC	CASSVRRGIPETQYF
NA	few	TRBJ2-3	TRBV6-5	TGTGCCAGCAGCCGGGACGTCACAGATACGCAGTATTTT	CASSRDVTDTQYF
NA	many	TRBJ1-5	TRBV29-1	TGCAGCCCAAAGCGGGGGGAAGGGGCCAATCAGCCCCAGCATTTT	CSPKRGEGANQPQHF
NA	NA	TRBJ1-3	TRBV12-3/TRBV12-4	TGTGCCAGCAGTTTCGGGGGGGGGCCTGGAAACACCATATATTTT	CASSFGGGPGNTIYF
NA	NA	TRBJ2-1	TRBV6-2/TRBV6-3	TGTGCCAGCATCCAAGGGTTACGGAGGAGCTCCTACAATGAGCAGTTCTTC	CASIQGLRRSSYNEQFF
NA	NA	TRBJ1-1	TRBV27	TGTGCCAGCAGTCTCCGGACAGTCCTTAGGAACACTGAAGCTTTCTTT	CASSLRTVLRNTEAFF
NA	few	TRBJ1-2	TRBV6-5	TGTGCCAGCAGTTACAGTCCTGCGAGCGGCTACACCTTC	CASSYSPASGYTF
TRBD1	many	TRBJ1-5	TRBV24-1	TGTGCCTCAGCCGGACAGGGGGAGACTCAGCCCCAGCATTTT	CASAGQGETQPQHF
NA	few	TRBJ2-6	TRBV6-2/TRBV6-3	TGTGCCAGCAGTCACAGAAATACAGGGACTGGGGCCAACGTCCTGACTTTC	CASSHRNTGTGANVLTF